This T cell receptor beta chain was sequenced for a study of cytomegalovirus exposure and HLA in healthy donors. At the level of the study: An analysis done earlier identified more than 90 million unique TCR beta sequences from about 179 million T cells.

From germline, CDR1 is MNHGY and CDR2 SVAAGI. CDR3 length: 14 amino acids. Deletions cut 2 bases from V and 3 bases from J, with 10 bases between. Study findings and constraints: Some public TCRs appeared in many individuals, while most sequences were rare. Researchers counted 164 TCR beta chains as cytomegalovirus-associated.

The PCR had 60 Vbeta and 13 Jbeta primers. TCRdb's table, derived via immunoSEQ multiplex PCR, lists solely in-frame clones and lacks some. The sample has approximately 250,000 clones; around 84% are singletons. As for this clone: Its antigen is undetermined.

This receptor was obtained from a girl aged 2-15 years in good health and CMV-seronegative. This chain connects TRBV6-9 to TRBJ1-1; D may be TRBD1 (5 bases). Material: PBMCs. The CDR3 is CASSYEGRDTEAFF. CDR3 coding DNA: TGTGCCAGCAGTTATGAGGGGAGGGACACTGAAGCTTTCTTT.